These 25 T cell receptor beta chains came from one sample sequenced in a study of blood T cell repertoires in COVID-19. Repertoires were generated with immunoSEQ multiplex PCR, while TCRdb's copy carries only in-frame clones and drops some. The sample lists a few hundred thousand clones, roughly 88% occurring once. Sequences were obtained from peripheral blood. These receptors were collected from a man aged 18 to 29 with active or convalescent COVID-19.

The rearrangement links TRBV9 to TRBJ2-7; tentatively, D is TRBD1 (6 bases). This CDR3 contains 14 residues. The germline V gene has CDR1 SGDLS and CDR2 YYNGEE. V was trimmed by 4 bases and J by 4 bases, leaving 15 bases between them. The DNA of the CDR3 is TGTGCCAGCAGCAGCACCTCGACAGGTTACGAGCAGTACTTC. Protein: CASSSTSTGYEQYF.

The gene calls are TRBV14 and TRBJ2-7, with 7 bases identical to TRBD1. This CDR3 has 16 amino acids. Trimming at V came to 1 base and at J to 2 bases, leaving 8 bases not matched to a gene. Germline loops: CDR1 SGHDN, CDR2 FVKESK. The DNA for the CDR3 is TGTGCCAGCAGCCAAGTCAGTGGGACAGCGCCCTACGAGCAGTACTTC. It encodes CASSQVSGTAPYEQYF.

This chain uses TRBV3-1 (or the pseudogene TRBV3-2) with TRBJ1-5; D is ambiguous. The V end lost 4 bases, the J end lost 7 bases, and 11 bases lay between the germline ends. Germline assignment: CDR1 LGHDT and CDR2 YNNKEL (reference sequence). This CDR3 region has 13 residues. The CDR3 protein is CASSPGEYQPQHF. The DNA for the CDR3 is TGTGCCAGCAGCCCCGGGGAGTACCAGCCCCAGCATTTT.

This rearrangement joins TRBV11-2 to TRBJ2-7; TRBD1 aligns across 7 bases. J was trimmed by 0 bases and V by 5 bases; bases with no gene match: 16. Germline values: CDR1 SGHAT, CDR2 FQNNGV. The CDR3 loop spans 18 amino acids. The CDR3 protein is CASSLSTPGTASSYEQYF. CDR3 DNA: TGTGCCAGCAGCCTAAGTACTCCCGGGACAGCCAGCTCCTACGAGCAGTACTTC.

This rearrangement joins TRBV27 to TRBJ1-1; possibly TRBD1 for D (6 bases). Trimming took 7 bases from V and 1 from J, leaving 13 bases between them. Germline V gene data show CDR1 as MNHEY and CDR2 as SMNVEV (reference sequence). The length of the CDR3 is 14 residues. CDR3 in DNA: TGTGCCAGCAAAATCGGACAGAAGAACACTGAAGCTTTCTTT. Its protein is CASKIGQKNTEAFF.

V and J are TRBV5-6 and TRBJ2-5, with D possibly being TRBD2 (6 bases). Deletions cut 0 bases from V and 5 bases from J, with 14 bases between. Germline V gives CDR1 SGHDT, CDR2 YYEEEE. This CDR3 spans 15 amino acids. The CDR3 DNA follows: TGTGCCAGCAGCTTGGCCGAGACTAGTCATGAGACCCAGTACTTC. This translates into CASSLAETSHETQYF.

The chain carries TRBV7-3 and TRBJ2-3, with 8 bases fitting TRBD2. With 2 bases clipped from V and 7 bases from J, the junction kept 5 bases outside the gene matches. The germline V gene has CDR1 SGHTA and CDR2 FQGTGA. The CDR3 consists of 14 residues. For the CDR3, the DNA is TGTGCCAGCAGCTTAGCGGGGGGTTCGTATACGCAGTATTTT. Its protein is CASSLAGGSYTQYF.

The rearrangement links TRBV10-2 to TRBJ2-1; 10 nucleotides match TRBD2. J lost 4 bases, V lost 10 bases, and 10 bases had no gene match. The germline gives CDR1 WSHSY, CDR2 SAAADI. CDR3 length: 15 amino acids. The DNA for the CDR3 is TGCGCCACCACCGAGCGGGGGGGCGTGTACAATGAGCAGTTCTTC. Translated: CATTERGGVYNEQFF.

The chain joins TRBV10-1 to TRBJ1-1; D might be TRBD1 (6 bases). Trimming left V 5 bases short and J 1 base short, with 8 bases between. The CDR3 length is 13 residues. Germline CDR1 reads WNHNN; CDR2 reads SYGVQD (reference sequence). The CDR3 DNA is TGCGCCAGCAGTACAGGGAGGAACACTGAAGCTTTCTTT. Translating gives CASSTGRNTEAFF.

The table lists this clone with a few counts. The chain couples TRBV10-1 to TRBJ2-2; no firm D call. CDR1 is WNHNN, CDR2 SYGVQD, per germline (reference sequence). The CDR3 covers 13 residues. Trimming removed 5 bases from V and 5 bases from J, with 9 bases in between. CDR3 nucleotides: TGCGCCAGCAGTAAACTAAGTACCGGGGAGCTGTTTTTT. It yields the protein CASSKLSTGELFF.

The chain employs TRBV7-2 and TRBJ1-2, with D unresolved. Germline CDR1 reads SGHTA; CDR2 reads FQGNSA. The ends were cut back, 1 base at V and 4 bases at J, with 13 bases in the middle. This CDR3 spans 15 amino acids. CDR3 region: CASSLEVTHSYGYTF. The CDR3 bases are TGTGCCAGCAGCTTAGAGGTGACGCACAGCTATGGCTACACCTTC.

Remarks on this clone: Sequence at one end of the junction differs from germline and may be a read error. The chain is built from TRBV7-8 and TRBJ2-2, with a possible D match to TRBD2 (5 bases). CDR1 is SGHVS and CDR2 is FQNEAQ in the germline V gene. This CDR3 region has 16 residues. CDR3 DNA: TGTGCCAGCAGCTTAGCCCCCCGGACCGCCACCGGGGAACTGTTTTTT. Translating it yields CASSLAPRTATGELFF.

This clone has more than one count but fewer than ten. The chain couples TRBV6-5 to TRBJ1-6, with 9 bases identical to TRBD1. Germline assignment: CDR1 MNHEY and CDR2 SVGAGI. V gave up 7 bases and J gave up 9 bases; unmatched junction bases: 7. The CDR3 length is 14 residues. The chain's CDR3 is CASTPGTGSSPLHF. The CDR3 DNA reads as TGTGCCAGCACCCCCGGGACAGGGAGTTCACCCCTCCACTTT.

In nucleotides, the CDR3 is TGTGCCAGCAGCACCCGAGCCTATGGCTACACCTTC. Protein product: CASSTRAYGYTF. The gene calls are TRBV9 and TRBJ1-2, with D unresolved. The ends were cut back, 4 bases at V and 4 bases at J, with 8 bases in the middle. The CDR3 covers 12 residues. Per the germline V gene, CDR1 is SGDLS and CDR2 is YYNGEE.

DNA for the CDR3: TGCGCCAGCAGCCTTGGACAGGGTTTGAATTCCTACGAGCAGTACTTC. As protein: CASSLGQGLNSYEQYF. The chain has TRBV4-1 and TRBJ2-7; TRBD1 matches at 8 bases. CDR1 and CDR2 from the germline V gene are MGHRA and YSYEKL. This CDR3 is built from 16 residues. Germline trimming cut 4 bases from V and 1 base from J; bases unmatched to any gene: 9.

This chain joins TRBV19 and TRBJ1-1; D unclear. This CDR3 is 11 amino acids long. The germline V gene has CDR1 LNHDA and CDR2 SQIVND (reference sequence). The ends were cut back, 4 bases at V and 5 bases at J, with 5 bases in the middle. CDR3 residues: CASSTGTEAFF. CDR3 bases: TGTGCCAGTAGTACGGGAACTGAAGCTTTCTTT.

V usage is TRBV11-2 and J usage is TRBJ2-3, with D maybe TRBD2 (6 bases). CDR1 and CDR2 from the germline V gene are SGHAT and FQNNGV. V lost 1 base and J 1 base, leaving 12 bases between the germline ends. CDR3 length equals 16 residues. In nucleotides, the CDR3 is TGTGCCAGCAGCTTAGCCGGGCGGGGAGGCACAGATACGCAGTATTTT. It yields the protein CASSLAGRGGTDTQYF.

Only one count was recorded for this clone. The chain is built from TRBV6-1 and TRBJ1-5, with D maybe TRBD1 (5 bases). Germline loops: CDR1 MNHNS, CDR2 SASEGT. The CDR3 has 15 residues. V was trimmed by 2 bases and J by 5 bases, leaving 13 bases between them. The CDR3 region has the DNA TGTGCCAGCAGTGAACAGGGCATAGGCCATCAGCCCCAGCATTTT. Its translation is CASSEQGIGHQPQHF.

The chain joins TRBV11-2 to TRBJ2-3; 7 bases agree with TRBD2. CDR1 and CDR2 (germline): SGHAT, FQNNGV. CDR3 size: 19 residues. V dropped 5 bases and J dropped 0; count of bases not matched to a gene: 17. This chain's CDR3 is CASSRPLGRGLSSTDTQYF. CDR3 DNA sequence: TGTGCCAGCAGCCGTCCCCTGGGGAGGGGCCTTTCTAGCACAGATACGCAGTATTTT.

There are many counts of this clone. The V call is TRBV19, the J call TRBJ1-2; 8 bases are a match to TRBD1. V dropped 2 bases and J dropped 7; count of bases not matched to a gene: 9. From germline, CDR1 is LNHDA and CDR2 SQIVND (reference sequence). CDR3 length equals 15 residues. CDR3 sequence (DNA): TGTGCCAGTAGTATAAAGAAGGGACAGGACGGTGGCTACACCTTC. This gives the protein CASSIKKGQDGGYTF. Looking up the rest from reference TRBV19 and TRBJ1-2 gives the full variable domain: DGGITQSPKYLFRKEGQNVTLSCEQNLNHDAMYWYRQDPGQGLRLIYYSQIVNDFQKGDIAEGYSVSREKKESFPLTVTSAQKNPTAFYLCASSIKKGQDGGYTFGSGTRLTVV.

This sequence joins TRBV12-5 and TRBJ2-5; D gene unclear. The CDR3 is 10 residues long. The germline gives CDR1 LGHNT, CDR2 FRNRAP. V lost 5 bases and J lost 5, with 3 bases in between. CDR3 sequence (DNA): TGTGCTAGTGGTCATGAGACCCAGTACTTC. This gives the protein CASGHETQYF.

The chain carries TRBV18 and TRBJ2-3; 8 bases agree with TRBD1. Germline V gives CDR1 KGHSH, CDR2 LQKENI. Trimming took 4 bases from V and 1 from J; bases not matched to a gene: 7. The CDR3 has 16 amino acids. CDR3 nucleotides: TGTGCCAGCTCACTACAGGACAGGGTGGGCACAGATACGCAGTATTTT. This codes for CASSLQDRVGTDTQYF.

The chain is built from TRBV5-5 and TRBJ1-6; D is unresolved. Germline values: CDR1 SGHKS, CDR2 YYEKEE (reference sequence). The CDR3 has 19 amino acids. Trimming shortened V by 2 bases and J by 0 bases, and 18 bases separated the two germline ends. The CDR3 loop reads CASSFGISPFGSYNSPLHF. The CDR3 bases are TGTGCCAGCAGCTTCGGTATTAGCCCTTTTGGCTCCTATAATTCACCCCTCCACTTT.

About this clone: Relative to the germline gene, one junction end is altered; a read error may explain this. This chain connects TRBV3-1 (or the pseudogene TRBV3-2) to TRBJ2-5; 12 bases fit TRBD2. CDR3 length: 16 residues. The germline CDR1 and CDR2 sequences are LGHDT and YNNKEL (reference sequence). The CDR3 spells CASSQGLAGSLETQYF. CDR3 sequence (DNA): TGTGCCAGCAGTCAAGGACTAGCGGGGAGCCTAGAAACCCAGTACTTC.

CDR3: CASSLGVDYGYTF. CDR3 nucleotide sequence: TGTGCCAGCAGCTTAGGGGTGGACTATGGCTACACCTTC. The rearrangement uses TRBV5-5 and TRBJ1-2; D might be TRBD1 (5 bases). The ends were cut back, 2 bases at V and 3 bases at J, with 8 bases in the middle. Germline CDR1 and CDR2: SGHKS and YYEKEE (reference sequence). The CDR3 extends over 13 amino acids.